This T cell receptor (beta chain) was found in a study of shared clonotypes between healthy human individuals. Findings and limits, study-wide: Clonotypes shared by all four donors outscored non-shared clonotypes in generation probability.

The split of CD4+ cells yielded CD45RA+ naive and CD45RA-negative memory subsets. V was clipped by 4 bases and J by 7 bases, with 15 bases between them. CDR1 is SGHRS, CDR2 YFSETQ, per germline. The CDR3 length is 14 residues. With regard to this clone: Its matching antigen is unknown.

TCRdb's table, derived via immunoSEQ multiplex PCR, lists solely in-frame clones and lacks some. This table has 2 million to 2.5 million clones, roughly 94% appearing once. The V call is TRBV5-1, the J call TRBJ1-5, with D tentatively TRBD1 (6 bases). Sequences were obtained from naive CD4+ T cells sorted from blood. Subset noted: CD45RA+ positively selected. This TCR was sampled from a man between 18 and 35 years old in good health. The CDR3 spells CASSPQGRRQPQHF. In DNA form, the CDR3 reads TGCGCCAGCAGCCCCCAGGGGCGGCGACAGCCCCAGCATTTT.